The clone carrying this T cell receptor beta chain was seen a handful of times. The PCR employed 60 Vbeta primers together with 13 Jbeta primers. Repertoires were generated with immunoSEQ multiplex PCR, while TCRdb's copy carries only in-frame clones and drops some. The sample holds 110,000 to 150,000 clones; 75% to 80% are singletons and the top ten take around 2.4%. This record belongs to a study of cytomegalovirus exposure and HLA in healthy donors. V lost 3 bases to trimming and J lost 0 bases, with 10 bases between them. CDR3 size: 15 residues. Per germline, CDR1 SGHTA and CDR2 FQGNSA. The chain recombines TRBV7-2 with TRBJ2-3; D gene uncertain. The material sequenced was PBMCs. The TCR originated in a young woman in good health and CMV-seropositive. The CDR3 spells CASSFGQTSTDTQYF. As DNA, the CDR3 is TGTGCCAGCAGCTTTGGCCAGACTAGCACAGATACGCAGTATTTT. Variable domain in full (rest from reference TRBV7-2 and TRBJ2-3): GAGVSQSPSNKVTEKGKDVELRCDPISGHTALYWYRQSLGQGLEFLIYFQGNSAPDKSGLPSDRFSAERTGGSVSTLTIQRTQQEDSAVYLCASSFGQTSTDTQYFGPGTRLTVL.